The T cell receptor beta chain described here comes from a study of blood T cell repertoires in COVID-19. As for the study in general: The study drew acute and convalescent COVID-19 samples from the United States, Italy and Spain.

CDR1 is DFQATT and CDR2 is SNEGSKA in the germline V gene (reference sequence). The CDR3 loop spans 11 amino acids. V shed 4 bases and J shed 8 bases, with 11 bases lying between them. Authors' analysis steps: Amplification of reference gene primers was used by the study to estimate nucleated cell counts. The assay was immunoSEQ multiplex PCR, and TCRdb's table has in-frame clones only and misses some. D and trimming were read from the DNA, whereas the V and J calls and clone size are those reported in that table. The data contain some 270,000 clones, 90% of them singletons. The sample was peripheral blood. The TCR comes from an older woman with COVID-19, enrolled during active disease. J is TRBJ1-2 and V is TRBV20-1; D is unclear. Here the CDR3 DNA reads TGCAGTGCTACAGACGGGGAGGGCTACACCTTC. Its translation: CSATDGEGYTF.